The source of this T cell receptor (beta chain) is a study of cytomegalovirus exposure and HLA in healthy donors. In regard to this clone: Its specificity is unknown.

CDR1 is SGHVS, CDR2 FNYEAQ, per germline. V was shortened by 6 bases and J by 5 bases, with 7 bases between the two germline ends. CDR3 length: 11 residues. PCR involved 60 Vbeta and 13 Jbeta primers. Data came from immunoSEQ multiplex PCR; TCRdb stores just in-frame clones and leaves some out. The sample contains 150,000 to 180,000 clones, 75% to 85% of which appear only once. Overall study findings and caveats: Later work found most CMV-associated TCR beta chains apparently HLA-restricted. Analysis was carried out at a later point, and it linked a missense DCLRE1C variant to TCR beta V- and J-gene trimming. Segments of the TCR beta V type were, in most cases, productive about 87% or about 30% of the time in an earlier analysis. HLA alleles showed associations with about 15,000 TCR beta sequences in a later analysis, at a 0.05 false discovery rate.

This chain joins TRBV7-6 and TRBJ2-5; D is unclear. The clonotype comes from a woman in her thirties or forties in good health and CMV-seropositive. The source material was PBMCs. In nucleotides, the CDR3 is TGTGCCAGCAGTTCCAGGGAGACCCAGTACTTC. It translates to CASSSRETQYF.